This T cell receptor beta chain was documented in a study of T cell responses to AZD1222 COVID-19 vaccine. Trimming cost V 4 bases and J 9 bases, with 10 bases left between them. In germline, CDR1 is GTSNPN, CDR2 SVGIG (reference sequence). The CDR3 sequence is 12 residues long. Repertoires were generated with immunoSEQ multiplex PCR, while TCRdb's copy carries only in-frame clones and drops some. The sample has about 130,000 clones, about 93% seen once. The V and J genes are TRBV30 and TRBJ1-6; D is uncertain. Here the sequenced sample was peripheral blood, taken 28 days after the second AZD1222 dose. The source of this sequence is an adult who received the AZD1222 COVID-19 vaccine. The CDR3 bases are TGTGCCTGGACCCGGGTAGGTTCACCCCTCCACTTT. As protein: CAWTRVGSPLHF.